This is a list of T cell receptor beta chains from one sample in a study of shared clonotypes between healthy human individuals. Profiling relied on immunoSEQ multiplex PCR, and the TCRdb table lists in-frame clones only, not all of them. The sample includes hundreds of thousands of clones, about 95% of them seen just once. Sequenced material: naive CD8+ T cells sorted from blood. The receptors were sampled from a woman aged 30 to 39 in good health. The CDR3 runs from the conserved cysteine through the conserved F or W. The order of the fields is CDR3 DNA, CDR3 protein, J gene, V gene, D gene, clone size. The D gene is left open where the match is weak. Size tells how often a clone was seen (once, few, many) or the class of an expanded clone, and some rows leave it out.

cdr3_nt: TGTGCCAGCAGCTTGGGTCTTGTTGAAGCTTTCTTT
cdr3_aa: CASSLGLVEAFF
j_call: TRBJ1-1
v_call: TRBV5-5
d_call: -
clone_size: -

cdr3_nt: TGTGCCAGCAGCTTAGGAGCGAACACTGAAGCTTTCTTT
cdr3_aa: CASSLGANTEAFF
j_call: TRBJ1-1
v_call: TRBV11-2
d_call: -
clone_size: -

cdr3_nt: TGTGCCAGCAGCCCCAGCGATTTTGAGCAGTACTTC
cdr3_aa: CASSPSDFEQYF
j_call: TRBJ2-7
v_call: TRBV11-2
d_call: -
clone_size: -

cdr3_nt: TGTGCCAGCAGGGGGGATAGCAATCAGCCCCAGCATTTT
cdr3_aa: CASRGDSNQPQHF
j_call: TRBJ1-5
v_call: TRBV28
d_call: -
clone_size: -

cdr3_nt: TGTGCCAGCTCACCTGATCAGGGCGGATTCGAATCTGGAAACACCATATATTTT
cdr3_aa: CASSPDQGGFESGNTIYF
j_call: TRBJ1-3
v_call: TRBV18
d_call: -
clone_size: -

cdr3_nt: TGTGCCAGCAGCTTAGCATTAGGGGACAGGAACACTGAAGCTTTCTTT
cdr3_aa: CASSLALGDRNTEAFF
j_call: TRBJ1-1
v_call: TRBV7-8
d_call: TRBD1
clone_size: -

cdr3_nt: TGTGCCAGCAGCCCCTCGGACAGTTATGAAAAACTGTTTTTT
cdr3_aa: CASSPSDSYEKLFF
j_call: TRBJ1-4
v_call: TRBV13
d_call: -
clone_size: -

cdr3_nt: TGTGCCAGCAGTTTATCTTTTGGGACTAGCGACTACGAGCAGTACTTC
cdr3_aa: CASSLSFGTSDYEQYF
j_call: TRBJ2-7
v_call: TRBV27
d_call: TRBD2
clone_size: -

cdr3_nt: TGTGCCAGCAGCGAGGGGACAGGCTACTATGGCTACACCTTC
cdr3_aa: CASSEGTGYYGYTF
j_call: TRBJ1-2
v_call: TRBV5-6
d_call: TRBD1
clone_size: -

cdr3_nt: TGTGCCACCAGCAGAGTCGACTGGGGGCTTAATGAAAAACTGTTTTTT
cdr3_aa: CATSRVDWGLNEKLFF
j_call: TRBJ1-4
v_call: TRBV15
d_call: -
clone_size: -

cdr3_nt: TGTGCCAGCAGGGGCGGACCCTACAATGAGCAGTTCTTC
cdr3_aa: CASRGGPYNEQFF
j_call: TRBJ2-1
v_call: TRBV6-5
d_call: -
clone_size: -

cdr3_nt: TGTGCCAGTAGTCTCCGGGACAGGGAAAGCACAGATACGCAGTATTTT
cdr3_aa: CASSLRDRESTDTQYF
j_call: TRBJ2-3
v_call: TRBV19
d_call: TRBD1
clone_size: -

cdr3_nt: TGCGCCAGCGAGAGGACTTCCCACGGGGAGCAGTACTTC
cdr3_aa: CASERTSHGEQYF
j_call: TRBJ2-7
v_call: TRBV10-2
d_call: -
clone_size: -

cdr3_nt: TGTGCCAGCGCGGACGGTCCGAGCGTCAACACTGAAGCTTTCTTT
cdr3_aa: CASADGPSVNTEAFF
j_call: TRBJ1-1
v_call: TRBV9
d_call: -
clone_size: -

cdr3_nt: TGCGCCAGCAGCCTAAACCCAGTAGCGGGTCCCCAAGAGACCCAGTACTTC
cdr3_aa: CASSLNPVAGPQETQYF
j_call: TRBJ2-5
v_call: TRBV4-1
d_call: TRBD2
clone_size: -

cdr3_nt: TGTGCCAGCAGTCCTACCGGGGGGACAACCTACGAGCAGTACTTC
cdr3_aa: CASSPTGGTTYEQYF
j_call: TRBJ2-7
v_call: TRBV27
d_call: -
clone_size: -

cdr3_nt: TGTGCCAGCAGCTACCCTCCCGGACAGGTGGAGTTCTTC
cdr3_aa: CASSYPPGQVEFF
j_call: TRBJ2-1
v_call: TRBV7-9
d_call: TRBD1
clone_size: -

cdr3_nt: TGTGCCAGCAGACCCGGAGGGCCCTATCTAGATACGCAGTATTTT
cdr3_aa: CASRPGGPYLDTQYF
j_call: TRBJ2-3
v_call: TRBV28
d_call: -
clone_size: -

cdr3_nt: TGTGCCAGTAGTGGGTTAGGGTACGCTGAAGCTTTCTTT
cdr3_aa: CASSGLGYAEAFF
j_call: TRBJ1-1
v_call: TRBV19
d_call: -
clone_size: -

cdr3_nt: TGTGCCAGCAGCTACCCCCACAGGACAGGGGTCTCCTACGAGCAGTACTTC
cdr3_aa: CASSYPHRTGVSYEQYF
j_call: TRBJ2-7
v_call: TRBV5-5
d_call: TRBD1
clone_size: -

cdr3_nt: TGTGCCAGTAGTATTTCTAGCGGGAATGAGCAGTTCTTC
cdr3_aa: CASSISSGNEQFF
j_call: TRBJ2-1
v_call: TRBV19
d_call: TRBD2
clone_size: -

cdr3_nt: TGCGCCAGCAGCTACCGGGACAGGGGGCCCGAGCAGTACTTC
cdr3_aa: CASSYRDRGPEQYF
j_call: TRBJ2-7
v_call: TRBV4-1
d_call: TRBD1
clone_size: -

cdr3_nt: TGTGCCAGCAGTTCCGGGACTAGCGGAACCTACGAGCAGTACTTC
cdr3_aa: CASSSGTSGTYEQYF
j_call: TRBJ2-7
v_call: TRBV5-4
d_call: TRBD2
clone_size: -

cdr3_nt: TGTGCCACCCATCCGGGGACCATGAACACTGAAGCTTTCTTT
cdr3_aa: CATHPGTMNTEAFF
j_call: TRBJ1-1
v_call: TRBV15
d_call: -
clone_size: -

cdr3_nt: TGTGCCAGCAGCCCGGCAAGGGCCGCCGAGCAGTACTTC
cdr3_aa: CASSPARAAEQYF
j_call: TRBJ2-7
v_call: TRBV11-2
d_call: -
clone_size: -

cdr3_nt: TGTGCCAGCAGTGTAGGGGAAGAGCAGTTCTTC
cdr3_aa: CASSVGEEQFF
j_call: TRBJ2-1
v_call: TRBV25-1
d_call: -
clone_size: -

cdr3_nt: TGTGCCAGCAGCCAAACTAGTACGTACGAGCAGTACTTC
cdr3_aa: CASSQTSTYEQYF
j_call: TRBJ2-7
v_call: TRBV9
d_call: -
clone_size: -

cdr3_nt: TGCGCCAGCAGCCAGGGGACTAGCCCTTCCTACGAGCAGTACTTC
cdr3_aa: CASSQGTSPSYEQYF
j_call: TRBJ2-7
v_call: TRBV4-1
d_call: TRBD2
clone_size: -

cdr3_nt: TGTGCCAGCAGTGATTGGGGGATTACCTATGGCTACACCTTC
cdr3_aa: CASSDWGITYGYTF
j_call: TRBJ1-2
v_call: TRBV25-1
d_call: -
clone_size: -

cdr3_nt: TGTGCCAGCAGCTTAGACTCCCATGAGCAGTTCTTC
cdr3_aa: CASSLDSHEQFF
j_call: TRBJ2-1
v_call: TRBV7-9
d_call: -
clone_size: -

cdr3_nt: TGTGCCAGCAGTTTTGGGGCAGGCCCAACTTACACTGAAGCTTTCTTT
cdr3_aa: CASSFGAGPTYTEAFF
j_call: TRBJ1-1
v_call: TRBV28
d_call: -
clone_size: -

cdr3_nt: TGTGCCAGCAGCGTAAACCGGGACAGGGGTTACGAGCAGTACTTC
cdr3_aa: CASSVNRDRGYEQYF
j_call: TRBJ2-7
v_call: TRBV6-5
d_call: TRBD1
clone_size: -

cdr3_nt: TGTGCCAGCAGTGGATACAGGGGTTCGGGCAATCAGCCCCAGCATTTT
cdr3_aa: CASSGYRGSGNQPQHF
j_call: TRBJ1-5
v_call: TRBV28
d_call: TRBD1
clone_size: -

cdr3_nt: TGTGCCAGCAGCTTAGGTCCCGGAGGGAGGTCCGCGAATGAGCAGTTCTTC
cdr3_aa: CASSLGPGGRSANEQFF
j_call: TRBJ2-1
v_call: TRBV7-9
d_call: -
clone_size: -

cdr3_nt: TGTGCCAGCAGTTACACCCCCGGCGGGAGAAGAAATGAGCAGTTCTTC
cdr3_aa: CASSYTPGGRRNEQFF
j_call: TRBJ2-1
v_call: TRBV6-5
d_call: TRBD2
clone_size: once

cdr3_nt: TGTGCCAGCAGTTACTCGACCCAGGAGCAGTTCTTC
cdr3_aa: CASSYSTQEQFF
j_call: TRBJ2-1
v_call: TRBV6-5
d_call: -
clone_size: -

cdr3_nt: TGTGCCAGCAGTGATTACGCGGGACTAGCGGGAGTTGAGCAGTTCTTC
cdr3_aa: CASSDYAGLAGVEQFF
j_call: TRBJ2-1
v_call: TRBV6-1
d_call: TRBD2
clone_size: -

cdr3_nt: TGTGCCAGCAGTTCCGGGATCTATGGCTACACCTTC
cdr3_aa: CASSSGIYGYTF
j_call: TRBJ1-2
v_call: TRBV25-1
d_call: -
clone_size: -

cdr3_nt: TGTGCCAGCAGCTTAGGGGTCCTTACCTACGAGCAGTACTTC
cdr3_aa: CASSLGVLTYEQYF
j_call: TRBJ2-7
v_call: TRBV11-2
d_call: -
clone_size: -

cdr3_nt: TGTGCCAGCAGCCCGACTACGCGGGGTGAGCAGTTCTTC
cdr3_aa: CASSPTTRGEQFF
j_call: TRBJ2-1
v_call: TRBV5-6
d_call: -
clone_size: -

cdr3_nt: TGTGCCAGCAGCGTAGGCCCTCTTCAATACAATGAGCAGTTCTTC
cdr3_aa: CASSVGPLQYNEQFF
j_call: TRBJ2-1
v_call: TRBV9
d_call: -
clone_size: -

cdr3_nt: TGCAGTGCTAGCCATGAGCAGTTCTTC
cdr3_aa: CSASHEQFF
j_call: TRBJ2-1
v_call: TRBV20-1
d_call: -
clone_size: once